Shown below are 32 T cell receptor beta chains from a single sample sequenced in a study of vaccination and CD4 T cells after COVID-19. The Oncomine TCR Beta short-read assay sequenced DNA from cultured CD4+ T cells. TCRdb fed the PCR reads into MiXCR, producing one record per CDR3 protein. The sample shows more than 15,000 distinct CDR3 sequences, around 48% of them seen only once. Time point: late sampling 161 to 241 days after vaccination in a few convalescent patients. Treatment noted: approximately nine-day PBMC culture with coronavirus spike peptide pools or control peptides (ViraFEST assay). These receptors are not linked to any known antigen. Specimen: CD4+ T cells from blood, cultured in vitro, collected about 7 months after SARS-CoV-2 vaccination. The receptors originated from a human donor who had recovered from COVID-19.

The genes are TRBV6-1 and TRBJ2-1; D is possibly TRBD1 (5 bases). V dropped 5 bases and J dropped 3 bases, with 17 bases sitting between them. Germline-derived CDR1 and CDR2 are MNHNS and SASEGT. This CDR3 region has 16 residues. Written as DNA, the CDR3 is TGTGCCAGCAGTCCGGATAGAGGAAGGGGCTACAATGAGCAGTTCTTC. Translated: CASSPDRGRGYNEQFF.

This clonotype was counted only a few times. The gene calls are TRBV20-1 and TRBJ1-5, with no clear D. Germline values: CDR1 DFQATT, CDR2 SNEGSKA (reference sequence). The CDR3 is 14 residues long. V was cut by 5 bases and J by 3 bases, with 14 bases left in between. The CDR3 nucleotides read TGCAGTGCTCACAGCAGATTAGACAATCAGCCCCAGCATTTT. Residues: CSAHSRLDNQPQHF.

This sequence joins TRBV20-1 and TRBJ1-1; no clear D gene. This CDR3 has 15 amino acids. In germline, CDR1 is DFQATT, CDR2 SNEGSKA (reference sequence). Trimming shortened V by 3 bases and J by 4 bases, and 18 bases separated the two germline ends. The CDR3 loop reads CSASTHHRLATEAFF. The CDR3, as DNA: TGCAGTGCTAGCACGCACCATCGCTTGGCCACTGAAGCTTTCTTT.

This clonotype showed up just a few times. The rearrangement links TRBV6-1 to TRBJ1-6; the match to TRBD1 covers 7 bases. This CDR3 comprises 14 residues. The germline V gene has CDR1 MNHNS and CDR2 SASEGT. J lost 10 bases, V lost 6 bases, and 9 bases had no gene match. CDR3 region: CASRNRGRGSPLHF. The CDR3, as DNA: TGTGCCAGCAGGAACAGGGGCCGTGGGTCACCCCTCCACTTT.

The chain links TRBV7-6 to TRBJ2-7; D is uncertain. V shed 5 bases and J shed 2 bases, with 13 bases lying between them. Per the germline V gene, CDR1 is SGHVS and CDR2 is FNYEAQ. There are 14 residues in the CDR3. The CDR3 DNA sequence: TGTGCCAGCAGCCAAAGCATGGGCCCCTACGAGCAGTACTTC. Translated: CASSQSMGPYEQYF.

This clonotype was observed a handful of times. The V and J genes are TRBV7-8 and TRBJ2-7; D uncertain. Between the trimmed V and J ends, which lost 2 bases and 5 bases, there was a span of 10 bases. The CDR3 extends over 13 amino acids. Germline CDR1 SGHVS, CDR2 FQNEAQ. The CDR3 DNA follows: TGTGCCAGCAGCTTACTTGCGCTGAACGAGCAGTACTTC. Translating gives CASSLLALNEQYF.

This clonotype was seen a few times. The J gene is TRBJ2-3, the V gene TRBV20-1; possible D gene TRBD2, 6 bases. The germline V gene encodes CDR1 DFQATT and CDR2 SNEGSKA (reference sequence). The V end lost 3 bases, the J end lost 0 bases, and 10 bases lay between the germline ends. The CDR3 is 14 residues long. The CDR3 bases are TGCAGTGCTAGTTGGGGGACTAGCACAGATACGCAGTATTTT. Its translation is CSASWGTSTDTQYF.

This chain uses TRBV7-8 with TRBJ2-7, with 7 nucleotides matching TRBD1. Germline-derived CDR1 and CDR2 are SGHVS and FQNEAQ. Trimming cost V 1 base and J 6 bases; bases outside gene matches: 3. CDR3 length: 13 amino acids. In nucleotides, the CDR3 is TGTGCCAGCAGCTTAGAACAGGGGTCCGAGCAGTACTTC. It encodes CASSLEQGSEQYF.

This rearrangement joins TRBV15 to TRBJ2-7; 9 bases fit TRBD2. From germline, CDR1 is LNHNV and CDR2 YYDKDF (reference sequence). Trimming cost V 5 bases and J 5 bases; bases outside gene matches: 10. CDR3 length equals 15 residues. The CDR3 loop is CATSVGVSGSHEQYF. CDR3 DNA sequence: TGTGCCACCAGCGTTGGGGTTAGCGGGAGCCACGAGCAGTACTTC.

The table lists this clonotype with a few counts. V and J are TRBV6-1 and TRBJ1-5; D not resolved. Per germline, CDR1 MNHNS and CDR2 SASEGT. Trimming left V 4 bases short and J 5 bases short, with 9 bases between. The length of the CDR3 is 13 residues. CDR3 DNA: TGTGCCAGCAGTGTCTCGTCAGATCAGCCCCAGCATTTT. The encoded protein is CASSVSSDQPQHF.

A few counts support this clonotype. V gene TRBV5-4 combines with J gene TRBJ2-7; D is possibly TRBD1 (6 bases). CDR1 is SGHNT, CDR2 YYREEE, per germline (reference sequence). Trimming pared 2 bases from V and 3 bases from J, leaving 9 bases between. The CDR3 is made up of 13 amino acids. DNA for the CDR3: TGTGCCAGCAGCTTTGACAGGATCTACGAGCAGTACTTC. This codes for CASSFDRIYEQYF.

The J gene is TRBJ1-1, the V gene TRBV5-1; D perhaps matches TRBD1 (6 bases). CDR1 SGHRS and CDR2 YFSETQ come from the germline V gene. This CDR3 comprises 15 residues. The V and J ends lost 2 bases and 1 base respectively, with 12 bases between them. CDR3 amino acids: CASSLLTGSNTEAFF. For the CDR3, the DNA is TGCGCCAGCAGCTTACTAACAGGGTCGAACACTGAAGCTTTCTTT.

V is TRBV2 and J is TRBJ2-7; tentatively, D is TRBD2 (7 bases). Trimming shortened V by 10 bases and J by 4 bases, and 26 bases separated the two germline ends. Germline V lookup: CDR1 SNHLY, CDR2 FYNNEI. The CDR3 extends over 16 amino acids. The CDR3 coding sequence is TGTGCCATCGTCGGACAGATTGGACTAGATCAGTACGAGCAGTACTTC. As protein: CAIVGQIGLDQYEQYF.

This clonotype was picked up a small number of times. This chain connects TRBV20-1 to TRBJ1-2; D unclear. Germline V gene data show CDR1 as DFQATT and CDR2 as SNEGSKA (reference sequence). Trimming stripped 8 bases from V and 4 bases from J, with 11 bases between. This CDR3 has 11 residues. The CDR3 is CSSPVGYGYTF. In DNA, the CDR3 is TGCAGTTCCCCGGTGGGCTATGGCTACACCTTC.

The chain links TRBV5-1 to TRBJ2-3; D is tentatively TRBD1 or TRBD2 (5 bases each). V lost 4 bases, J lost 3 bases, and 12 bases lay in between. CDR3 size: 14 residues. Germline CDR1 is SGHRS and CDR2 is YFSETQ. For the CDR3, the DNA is TGCGCCAGCAGCGCCCGGGACGCTACAGATACGCAGTATTTT. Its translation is CASSARDATDTQYF.

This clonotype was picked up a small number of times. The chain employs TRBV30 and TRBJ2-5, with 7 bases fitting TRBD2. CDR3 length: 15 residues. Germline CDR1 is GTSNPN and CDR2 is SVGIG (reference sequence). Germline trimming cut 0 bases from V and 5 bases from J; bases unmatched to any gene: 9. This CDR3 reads CAWSVHGGIRETQYF. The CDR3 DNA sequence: TGTGCCTGGAGTGTACACGGGGGGATAAGGGAGACCCAGTACTTC.

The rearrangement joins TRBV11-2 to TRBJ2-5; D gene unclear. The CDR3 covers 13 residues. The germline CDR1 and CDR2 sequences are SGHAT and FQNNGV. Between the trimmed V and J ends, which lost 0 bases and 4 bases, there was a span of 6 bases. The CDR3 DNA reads TGTGCCAGCAGCTTAGACTGGGGAGAGACCCAGTACTTC. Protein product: CASSLDWGETQYF.

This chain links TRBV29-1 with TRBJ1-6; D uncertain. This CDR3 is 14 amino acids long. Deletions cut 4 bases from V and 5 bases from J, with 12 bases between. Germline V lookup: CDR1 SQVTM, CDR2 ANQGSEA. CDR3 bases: TGCAGCGTTGCAGAGAGGGCCGATAATTCACCCCTCCACTTT. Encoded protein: CSVAERADNSPLHF.

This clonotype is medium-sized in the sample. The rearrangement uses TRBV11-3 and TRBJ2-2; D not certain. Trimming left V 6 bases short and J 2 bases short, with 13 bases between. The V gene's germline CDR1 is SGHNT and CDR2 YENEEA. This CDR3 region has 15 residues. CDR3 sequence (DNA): TGTGCCAGCAGAAATTGGCGCAGAAACACCGGGGAGCTGTTTTTT. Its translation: CASRNWRRNTGELFF.

The CDR3 protein is CASSLVTGATEAFF. The CDR3 region has the DNA TGTGCCAGCAGCTTAGTGACAGGGGCCACTGAAGCTTTCTTT. The chain has TRBV7-6 and TRBJ1-1; 8 bases line up with TRBD1. The junction had 2 bases not matched to a gene; V was cut back by 1 base and J by 4 bases. Germline-derived CDR1 and CDR2 are SGHVS and FNYEAQ. The CDR3 has 14 residues.

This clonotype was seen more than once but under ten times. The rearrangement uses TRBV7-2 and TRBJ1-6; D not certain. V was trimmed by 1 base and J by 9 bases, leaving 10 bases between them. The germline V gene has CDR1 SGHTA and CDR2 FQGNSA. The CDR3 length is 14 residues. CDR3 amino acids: CASSLVMGISPLHF. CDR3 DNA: TGTGCCAGCAGCTTAGTGATGGGTATTTCACCCCTCCACTTT.

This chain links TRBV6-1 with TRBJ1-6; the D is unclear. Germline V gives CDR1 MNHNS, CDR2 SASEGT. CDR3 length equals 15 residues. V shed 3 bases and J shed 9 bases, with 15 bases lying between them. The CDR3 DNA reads TGTGCCAGCAGTGAGGCTGGGGTTTACGGTTCACCCCTCCACTTT. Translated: CASSEAGVYGSPLHF.

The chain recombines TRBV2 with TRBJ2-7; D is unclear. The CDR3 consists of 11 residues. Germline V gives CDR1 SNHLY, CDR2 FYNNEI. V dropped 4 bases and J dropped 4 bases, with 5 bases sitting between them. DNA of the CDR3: TGTGCCAGCAGTGTCTTGTACGAGCAGTACTTC. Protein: CASSVLYEQYF.

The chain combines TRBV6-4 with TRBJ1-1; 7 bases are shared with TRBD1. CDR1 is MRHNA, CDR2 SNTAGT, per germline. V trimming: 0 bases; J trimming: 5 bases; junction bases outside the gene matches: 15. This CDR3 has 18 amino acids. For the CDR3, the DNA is TGTGCCAGCAGTGACTCGAGCAGGAGGGGGCGATTTGGGACTGAAGCTTTCTTT. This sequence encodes CASSDSSRRGRFGTEAFF.

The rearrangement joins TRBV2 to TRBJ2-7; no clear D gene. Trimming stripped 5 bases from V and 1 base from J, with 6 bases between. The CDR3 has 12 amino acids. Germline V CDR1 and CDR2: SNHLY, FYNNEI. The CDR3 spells CASSLQSYEQYF. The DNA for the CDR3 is TGTGCCAGCAGTCTACAGTCCTACGAGCAGTACTTC.

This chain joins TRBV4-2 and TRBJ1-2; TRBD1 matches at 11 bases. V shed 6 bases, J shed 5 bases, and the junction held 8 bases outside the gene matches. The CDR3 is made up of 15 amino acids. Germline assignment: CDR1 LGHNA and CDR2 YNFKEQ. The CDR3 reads CASSLGQGAGYGYTF. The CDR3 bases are TGTGCCAGCAGTCTCGGACAGGGGGCCGGGTATGGCTACACCTTC.

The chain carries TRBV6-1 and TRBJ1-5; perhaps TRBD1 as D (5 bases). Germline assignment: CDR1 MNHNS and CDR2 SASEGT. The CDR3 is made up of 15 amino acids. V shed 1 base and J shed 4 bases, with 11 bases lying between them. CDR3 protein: CASSEVAGSNQPQHF. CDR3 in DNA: TGTGCCAGCAGTGAAGTGGCAGGGTCAAATCAGCCCCAGCATTTT.

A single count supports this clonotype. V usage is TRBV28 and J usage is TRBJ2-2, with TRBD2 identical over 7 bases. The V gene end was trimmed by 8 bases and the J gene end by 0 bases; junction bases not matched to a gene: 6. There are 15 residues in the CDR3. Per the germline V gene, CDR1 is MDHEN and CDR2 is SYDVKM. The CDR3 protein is CASGVGGTNTGELFF. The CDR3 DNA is TGTGCCAGCGGGGTGGGGGGGACGAACACCGGGGAGCTGTTTTTT.

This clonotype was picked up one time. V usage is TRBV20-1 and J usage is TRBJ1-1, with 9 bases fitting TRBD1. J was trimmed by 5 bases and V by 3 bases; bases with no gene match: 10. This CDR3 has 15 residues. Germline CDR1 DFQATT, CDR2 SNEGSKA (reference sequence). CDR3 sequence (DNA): TGCAGTGCTAGCGATTCGGGACAGGGAGGAACTGAAGCTTTCTTT. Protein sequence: CSASDSGQGGTEAFF.

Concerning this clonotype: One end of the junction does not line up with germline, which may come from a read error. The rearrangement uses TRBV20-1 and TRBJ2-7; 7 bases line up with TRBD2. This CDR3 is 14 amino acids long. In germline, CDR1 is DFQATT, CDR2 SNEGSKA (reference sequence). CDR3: CSARGGGFGYEQHF. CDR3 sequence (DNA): TGCAGTGCTAGAGGGGGAGGGTTTGGCTACGAGCAGCACTTC.

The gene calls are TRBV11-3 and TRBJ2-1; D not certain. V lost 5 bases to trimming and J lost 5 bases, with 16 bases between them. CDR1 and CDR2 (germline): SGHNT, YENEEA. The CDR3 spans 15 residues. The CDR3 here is CASSPDGVGHNEQFF. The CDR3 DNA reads TGTGCCAGCAGCCCCGACGGAGTTGGCCACAATGAGCAGTTCTTC.

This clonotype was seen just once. CDR3 residues: CAISGNYEQYF. DNA for the CDR3: TGTGCCATCAGTGGTAACTACGAGCAGTACTTC. This chain uses TRBV10-3 with TRBJ2-7; D uncertain. The CDR3 extends over 11 amino acids. Looked up from germline, CDR1 is ENHRY and CDR2 is SYGVKD. Trimming cost V 4 bases and J 3 bases, with 4 bases left between them.